This T cell receptor (beta chain) was identified during a study of metastatic and nonmetastatic thyroid tumors. TCRdb used MiXCR to call clones anew from the PCR reads. Found here are some 7,800 clones, approximately 33% of them singletons; the top ten hold roughly a fifth. No treatment had been given to any patient before thyroid surgery. The CDR3 extends over 18 amino acids. Trimming at V came to 5 bases and at J to 9 bases, leaving 17 bases not matched to a gene. The germline V gene encodes CDR1 MDHEN and CDR2 SYDVKM. This receptor was taken from a female donor with papillary thyroid cancer or a benign thyroid nodule (not recorded which). Some clones in this sample may be carry-over from other donors' samples. Sequencing was carried out using tumor tissue. The rearrangement joins TRBV28 to TRBJ2-1, with 12 bases lining up with TRBD2. The DNA of the CDR3 is TGTGCCAGCAGTCGCCTTAGTGCTAGCGGGAGGGCCCCTCTTGAGCAGTTCTTC. Its translation: CASSRLSASGRAPLEQFF.